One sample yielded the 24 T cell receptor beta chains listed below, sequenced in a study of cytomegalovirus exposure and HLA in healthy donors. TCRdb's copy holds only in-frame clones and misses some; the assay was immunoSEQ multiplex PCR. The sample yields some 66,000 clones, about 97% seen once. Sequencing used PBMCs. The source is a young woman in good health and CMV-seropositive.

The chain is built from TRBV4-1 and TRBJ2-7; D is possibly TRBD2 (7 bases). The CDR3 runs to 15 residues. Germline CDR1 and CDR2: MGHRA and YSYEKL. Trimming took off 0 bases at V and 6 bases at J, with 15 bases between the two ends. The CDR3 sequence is CASSQEWQGRVEQYF. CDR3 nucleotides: TGCGCCAGCAGCCAAGAATGGCAGGGGAGGGTCGAGCAGTACTTC.

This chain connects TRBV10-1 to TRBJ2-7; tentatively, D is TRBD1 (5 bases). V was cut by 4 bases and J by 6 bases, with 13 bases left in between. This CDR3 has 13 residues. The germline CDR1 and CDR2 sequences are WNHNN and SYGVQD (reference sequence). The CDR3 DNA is TGCGCCAGCAGTGCCCGGACACAAAGCGAGCAGTACTTC. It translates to CASSARTQSEQYF.

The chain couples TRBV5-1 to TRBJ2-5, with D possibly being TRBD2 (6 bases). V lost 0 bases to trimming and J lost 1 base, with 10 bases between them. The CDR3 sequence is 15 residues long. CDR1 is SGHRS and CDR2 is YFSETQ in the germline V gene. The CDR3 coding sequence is TGCGCCAGCAGCTTGGAAACTAGCTTCCAAGAGACCCAGTACTTC. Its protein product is CASSLETSFQETQYF.

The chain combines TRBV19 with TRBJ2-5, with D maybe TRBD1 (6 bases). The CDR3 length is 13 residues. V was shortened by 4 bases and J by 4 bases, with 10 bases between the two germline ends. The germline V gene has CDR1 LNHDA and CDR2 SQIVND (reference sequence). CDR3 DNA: TGTGCCAGTAGTACAGGGGTGTTAGAGACCCAGTACTTC. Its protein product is CASSTGVLETQYF.

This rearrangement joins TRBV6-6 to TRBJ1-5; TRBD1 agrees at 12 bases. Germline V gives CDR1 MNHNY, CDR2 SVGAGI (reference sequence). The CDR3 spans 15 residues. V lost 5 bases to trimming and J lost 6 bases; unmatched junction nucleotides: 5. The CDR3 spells CASSQRDRGLQPQHF. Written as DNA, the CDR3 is TGTGCCAGCAGTCAAAGGGACAGGGGGCTTCAGCCCCAGCATTTT.

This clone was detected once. The DNA for the CDR3 is TGTGCCAGCACCAGCCAAGACAGCAGCCATGGCTACACCTTC. Translated, it gives CASTSQDSSHGYTF. This chain links TRBV4-2 with TRBJ1-2; possible D gene TRBD1, 5 bases. Germline V lookup: CDR1 LGHNA, CDR2 YNFKEQ. The CDR3 covers 14 residues. Trimming took off 7 bases at V and 6 bases at J, with 18 bases between the two ends.

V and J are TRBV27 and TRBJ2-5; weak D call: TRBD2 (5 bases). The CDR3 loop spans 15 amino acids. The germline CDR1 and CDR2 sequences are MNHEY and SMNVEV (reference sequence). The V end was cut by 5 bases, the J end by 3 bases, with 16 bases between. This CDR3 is CASSRGLWAEETQYF. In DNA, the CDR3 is TGTGCCAGCAGTCGGGGTTTATGGGCAGAAGAGACCCAGTACTTC.

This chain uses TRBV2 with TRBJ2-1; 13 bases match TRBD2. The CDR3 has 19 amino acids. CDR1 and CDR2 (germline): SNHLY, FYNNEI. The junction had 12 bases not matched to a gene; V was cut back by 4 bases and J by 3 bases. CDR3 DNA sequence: TGTGCCAGCAGTGGTTGGACTAGCGGGAGCCCAAAGAACTACAATGAGCAGTTCTTC. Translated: CASSGWTSGSPKNYNEQFF. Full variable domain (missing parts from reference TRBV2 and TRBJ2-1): EPEVTQTPSHQVTQMGQEVILRCVPISNHLYFYWYRQILGQKVEFLVSFYNNEISEKSEIFDDQFSVERPDGSNFTLKIRSTKLEDSAMYFCASSGWTSGSPKNYNEQFFGPGTRLTVL.

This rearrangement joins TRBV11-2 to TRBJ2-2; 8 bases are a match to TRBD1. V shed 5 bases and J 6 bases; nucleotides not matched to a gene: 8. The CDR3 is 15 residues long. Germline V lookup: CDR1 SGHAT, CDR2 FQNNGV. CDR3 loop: CASSNFRGRAGELFF. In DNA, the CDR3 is TGTGCCAGCAGCAATTTCAGGGGGCGGGCCGGGGAGCTGTTTTTT.

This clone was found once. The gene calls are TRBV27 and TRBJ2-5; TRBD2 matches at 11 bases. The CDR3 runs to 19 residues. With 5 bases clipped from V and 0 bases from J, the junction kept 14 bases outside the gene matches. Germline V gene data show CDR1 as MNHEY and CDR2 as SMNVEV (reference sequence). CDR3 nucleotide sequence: TGTGCCAGCAGTCCCCGCCGCGGTGGGACTAGCGGTGACCAAGAGACCCAGTACTTC. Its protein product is CASSPRRGGTSGDQETQYF.

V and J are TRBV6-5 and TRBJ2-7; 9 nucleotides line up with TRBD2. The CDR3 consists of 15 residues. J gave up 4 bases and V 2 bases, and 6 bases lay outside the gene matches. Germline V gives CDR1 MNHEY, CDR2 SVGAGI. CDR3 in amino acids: CASSYALAGSYEQYF. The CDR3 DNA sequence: TGTGCCAGCAGTTACGCGCTAGCGGGAAGTTACGAGCAGTACTTC.

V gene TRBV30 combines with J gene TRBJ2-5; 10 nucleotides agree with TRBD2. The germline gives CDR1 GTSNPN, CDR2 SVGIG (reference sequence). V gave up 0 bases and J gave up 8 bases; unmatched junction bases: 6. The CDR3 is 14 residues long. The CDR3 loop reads CAWSVGLAGVTQYF. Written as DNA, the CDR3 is TGTGCCTGGAGTGTAGGGCTAGCGGGAGTAACCCAGTACTTC.

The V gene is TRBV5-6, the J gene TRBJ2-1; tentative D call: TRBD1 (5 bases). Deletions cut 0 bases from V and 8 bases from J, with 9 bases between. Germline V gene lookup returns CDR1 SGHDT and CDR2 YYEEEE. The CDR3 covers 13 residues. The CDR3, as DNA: TGTGCCAGCAGCTTGGGGTGGGGCTATGAGCAGTTCTTC. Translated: CASSLGWGYEQFF.

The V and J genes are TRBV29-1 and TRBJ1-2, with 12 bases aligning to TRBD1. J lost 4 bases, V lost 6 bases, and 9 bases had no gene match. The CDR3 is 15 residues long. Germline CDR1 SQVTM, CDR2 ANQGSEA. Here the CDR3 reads CSVAEGTGGGYGYTF. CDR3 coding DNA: TGCAGCGTCGCGGAGGGGACAGGGGGCGGCTATGGCTACACCTTC.

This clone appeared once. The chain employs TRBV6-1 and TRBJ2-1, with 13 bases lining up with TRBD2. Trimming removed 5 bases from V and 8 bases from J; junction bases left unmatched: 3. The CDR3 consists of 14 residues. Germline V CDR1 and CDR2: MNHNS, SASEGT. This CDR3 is CASSTSGRADEQFF. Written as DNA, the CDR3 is TGTGCCAGCAGTACTAGCGGGAGGGCCGATGAGCAGTTCTTC.

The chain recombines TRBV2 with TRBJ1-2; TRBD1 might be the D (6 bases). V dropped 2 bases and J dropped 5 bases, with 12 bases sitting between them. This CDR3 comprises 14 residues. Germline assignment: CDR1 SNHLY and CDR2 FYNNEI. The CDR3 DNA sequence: TGTGCCAGCAGTGAACAGGGGAAAGGGTATGGCTACACCTTC. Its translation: CASSEQGKGYGYTF.

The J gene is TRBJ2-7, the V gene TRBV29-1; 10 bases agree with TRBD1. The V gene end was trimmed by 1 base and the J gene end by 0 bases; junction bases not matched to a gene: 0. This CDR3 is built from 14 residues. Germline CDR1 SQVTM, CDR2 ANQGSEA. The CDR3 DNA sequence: TGCAGCGTTGAAGGGGACAGGGGCTCCTACGAGCAGTACTTC. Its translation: CSVEGDRGSYEQYF.

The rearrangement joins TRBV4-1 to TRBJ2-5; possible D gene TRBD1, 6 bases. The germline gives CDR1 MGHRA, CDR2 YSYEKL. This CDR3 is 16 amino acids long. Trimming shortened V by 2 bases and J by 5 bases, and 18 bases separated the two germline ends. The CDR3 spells CASSQYPTGLRETQYF. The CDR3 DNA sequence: TGCGCCAGCAGCCAATATCCTACAGGGCTTCGGGAGACCCAGTACTTC.

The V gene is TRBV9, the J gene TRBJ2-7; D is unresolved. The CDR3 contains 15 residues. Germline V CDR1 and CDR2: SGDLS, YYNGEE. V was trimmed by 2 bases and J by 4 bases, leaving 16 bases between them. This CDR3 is CASSVAPGDPYEQYF. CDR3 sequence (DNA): TGTGCCAGCAGCGTCGCCCCCGGAGACCCTTACGAGCAGTACTTC. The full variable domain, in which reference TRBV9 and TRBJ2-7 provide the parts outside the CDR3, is DSGVTQTPKHLITATGQRVTLRCSPRSGDLSVYWYQQSLDQGLQFLIQYYNGEERAKGNILERFSAQQFPDLHSELNLSSLELGDSALYFCASSVAPGDPYEQYFGPGTRLTVT.

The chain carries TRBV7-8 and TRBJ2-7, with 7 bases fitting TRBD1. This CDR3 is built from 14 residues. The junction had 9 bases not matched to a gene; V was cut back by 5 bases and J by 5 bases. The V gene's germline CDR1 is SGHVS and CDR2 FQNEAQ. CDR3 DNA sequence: TGTGCCAGCAGCCTACCGGGACAGTTCGACGAGCAGTACTTC. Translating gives CASSLPGQFDEQYF.

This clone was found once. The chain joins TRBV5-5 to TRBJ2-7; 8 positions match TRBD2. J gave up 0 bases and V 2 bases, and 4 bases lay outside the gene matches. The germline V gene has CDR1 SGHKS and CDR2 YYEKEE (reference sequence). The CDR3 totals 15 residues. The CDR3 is CASSFGRANSYEQYF. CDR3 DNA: TGTGCCAGCAGCTTCGGGAGGGCCAACTCCTACGAGCAGTACTTC.

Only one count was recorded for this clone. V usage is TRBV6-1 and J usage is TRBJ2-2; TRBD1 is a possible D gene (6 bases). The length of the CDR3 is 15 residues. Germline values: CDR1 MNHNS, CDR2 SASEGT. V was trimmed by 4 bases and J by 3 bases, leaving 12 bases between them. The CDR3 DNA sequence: TGTGCCAGCAGTGTATCTGCAGGGGACACCGGGGAGCTGTTTTTT. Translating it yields CASSVSAGDTGELFF.

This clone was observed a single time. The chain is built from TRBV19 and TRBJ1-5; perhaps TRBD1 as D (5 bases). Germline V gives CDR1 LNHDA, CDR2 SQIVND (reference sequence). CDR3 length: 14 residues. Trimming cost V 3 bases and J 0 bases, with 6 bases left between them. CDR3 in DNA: TGTGCCAGTAGTATCCAGGGTAGCAATCAGCCCCAGCATTTT. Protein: CASSIQGSNQPQHF.

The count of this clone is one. CDR3 bases: TGTGCCAGTAGCTCCCCGGGGGGCAATGAGCAGTTCTTC. This encodes CASSSPGGNEQFF. The chain recombines TRBV19 with TRBJ2-1; 7 bases map to TRBD2. Germline V lookup: CDR1 LNHDA, CDR2 SQIVND (reference sequence). J gave up 6 bases and V 6 bases, and 5 bases lay outside the gene matches. CDR3 length: 13 residues.